The rows below give T cell receptor beta chains drawn from one sample of a study of monozygotic twins with inflammatory bowel disease. TCRdb reanalyzed the 5' RACE reads and collapses them to one entry per CDR3 protein, without DNA. This repertoire includes about 160,000 distinct CDR3 sequences. Sequencing was performed on blood. The source is a human donor with ulcerative colitis or Crohn's disease, or a healthy co-twin of an affected twin (not recorded which). CDR3s include the opening cysteine and the closing phenylalanine or tryptophan.

CDR3 protein: CSDSLAYNSPLHF; V gene: TRBV20-1; J gene: TRBJ1-6
CDR3 protein: CSARVGGDAYEQYF; V gene: TRBV20-1; J gene: TRBJ2-7
CDR3 protein: CASSVATVNTGELFF; V gene: TRBV9; J gene: TRBJ2-2
CDR3 protein: CSVAVGVEQYF; V gene: TRBV29-1; J gene: TRBJ2-7
CDR3 protein: CASSPTGTNTEAFF; V gene: TRBV9; J gene: TRBJ1-1
CDR3 protein: CSARDGQGAYGYTF; V gene: TRBV20-1; J gene: TRBJ1-2
CDR3 protein: CASSSTRVGDTEAFF; V gene: TRBV7-2; J gene: TRBJ1-1
CDR3 protein: CAISEERDYNEQFF; V gene: TRBV10-3; J gene: TRBJ2-1
CDR3 protein: CSASAALTYEQYF; V gene: TRBV20-1; J gene: TRBJ2-7
CDR3 protein: CSASPDGNTEAFF; V gene: TRBV20-1; J gene: TRBJ1-1
CDR3 protein: CSATLWDSRAEAFF; V gene: TRBV20-1; J gene: TRBJ1-1
CDR3 protein: CSARDLGDRGTEAFF; V gene: TRBV20-1; J gene: TRBJ1-1
CDR3 protein: CASSNEREGSYEQYF; V gene: TRBV7-8; J gene: TRBJ2-7
CDR3 protein: CASREFGTGDFLSYGYTF; V gene: TRBV6-1; J gene: TRBJ1-2
CDR3 protein: CASSQDYEVGGYTF; V gene: TRBV3-1; J gene: TRBJ1-2
CDR3 protein: CASSSRDNSPLHF; V gene: TRBV12-3/TRBV12-4; J gene: TRBJ1-6
CDR3 protein: CATSDLKFAGQETQYF; V gene: TRBV24-1; J gene: TRBJ2-5
CDR3 protein: CASRAGTSGRGGNEQFF; V gene: TRBV5-1; J gene: TRBJ2-1
CDR3 protein: CASRVFTDTEAFF; V gene: TRBV6-2/TRBV6-3; J gene: TRBJ1-1
CDR3 protein: CASSLPGYGYTF; V gene: TRBV7-9; J gene: TRBJ1-2